This T cell receptor (beta chain) was captured in a study of T cell changes during pregnancy in multiple sclerosis. Germline CDR1 is MNHEY and CDR2 is SVGAGI. V was shortened by 5 bases and J by 3 bases, with 14 bases between the two germline ends. The CDR3 loop spans 15 amino acids. Using immunoSEQ multiplex PCR, the repertoire was profiled, and TCRdb retains in-frame clones only, with some absent. The sample has about 76,000 clones; 90% to 95% are singletons. This clonotype originated in a female donor with multiple sclerosis, enrolled in a pregnancy study. The gene calls are TRBV6-5 and TRBJ1-3; the D is unclear. This sample comprised peripheral blood, obtained in the second trimester of pregnancy. CDR3 amino acids: CASSISRDHGNTIYF. Written as DNA, the CDR3 is TGTGCCAGCAGTATTTCCCGGGATCATGGAAACACCATATATTTT.